A selection of T cell receptor gamma chains follows, all from one sample in a study of γδ T cells in repeated Plasmodium falciparum infection. TCRdb reran clone calling via CATT on the multiplex PCR reads. The sample has roughly 13,000 gamma-chain clones, around 1.5% seen once. Input material: gamma-delta T cells from blood. These receptors were collected from a pool of human donors (malaria-infected and uninfected, not separated). Both conserved end residues are part of each CDR3. Sizes are listed as how often the clone was seen (once, few, many) or a class if it is expanded.

j_gene: TRGJP1; v_gene: TRGV4; abundance: many; CDR3aa: CATWDPNTTGWFKIF; CDR3nt: TGTGCCACCTGGGACCCAAATACCACTGGTTGGTTCAAGATATTT
j_gene: TRGJ1/TRGJ2; v_gene: TRGV3; abundance: many; CDR3aa: CATWDRPGYKKLF; CDR3nt: TGTGCCACCTGGGACAGGCCGGGATATAAGAAGCTCTTT
j_gene: TRGJ1/TRGJ2; v_gene: TRGV2; abundance: medium-sized; CDR3aa: CATWDGARYKKLF; CDR3nt: TGTGCCACCTGGGACGGGGCGAGGTATAAGAAACTCTTT
j_gene: TRGJP; v_gene: TRGV9; abundance: many; CDR3aa: CALWLQELGKKIKVF; CDR3nt: TGTGCCTTGTGGCTCCAAGAGTTGGGCAAAAAAATCAAGGTATTT
j_gene: TRGJ1/TRGJ2; v_gene: TRGV9; abundance: medium-sized; CDR3aa: CALWEVSNYKKLF; CDR3nt: TGTGCCTTGTGGGAGGTGTCGAATTATAAGAAACTCTTT
j_gene: TRGJ1/TRGJ2; v_gene: TRGV2; abundance: many; CDR3aa: CATWDGHDYYKKLF; CDR3nt: TGTGCCACCTGGGACGGTCACGATTATTATAAGAAACTCTTT
j_gene: TRGJP; v_gene: TRGV9; abundance: few; CDR3aa: CALWEVKSWAKKIKVF; CDR3nt: TGTGCCTTGTGGGAGGTGAAGAGTTGGGCAAAAAAAATCAAGGTATTT
j_gene: TRGJ1/TRGJ2; v_gene: TRGV8; abundance: medium-sized; CDR3aa: CATWEYKKLF; CDR3nt: TGTGCCACCTGGGAATATAAGAAACTCTTT
j_gene: TRGJ1/TRGJ2; v_gene: TRGV9; abundance: medium-sized; CDR3aa: CALWEVQNIYYKKLF; CDR3nt: TGTGCCTTGTGGGAGGTGCAAAACATATATTATAAGAAACTCTTT
j_gene: TRGJ1/TRGJ2; v_gene: TRGV9; abundance: medium-sized; CDR3aa: CALYLYSSNYYKKLF; CDR3nt: TGTGCCTTGTACCTTTATTCTTCGAATTATTATAAGAAACTCTTT
j_gene: TRGJP; v_gene: TRGV9; abundance: medium-sized; CDR3aa: CALWEVSQVGRELGKKIKVF; CDR3nt: TGTGCCTTGTGGGAGGTGTCTCAAGTTGGTAGAGAGTTGGGCAAAAAAATCAAGGTATTT
j_gene: TRGJP2; v_gene: TRGV2; abundance: many; CDR3aa: CAPGTGLGSDWIKTF; CDR3nt: TGTGCACCTGGGACGGGCCTTGGTAGTGATTGGATCAAGACGTTT
j_gene: TRGJ1/TRGJ2; v_gene: TRGV9; abundance: medium-sized; CDR3aa: CASWEVLGYKKLF; CDR3nt: TGTGCCTCGTGGGAGGTGCTGGGGTATAAGAAACTCTTT
j_gene: TRGJ1/TRGJ2; v_gene: TRGV9; abundance: medium-sized; CDR3aa: CALWGGDYYKKLF; CDR3nt: TGTGCCTTGTGGGGGGGCGATTATTATAAGAAACTCTTT
j_gene: TRGJ1/TRGJ2; v_gene: TRGV3; abundance: medium-sized; CDR3aa: CATWDRHRYKKLF; CDR3nt: TGTGCCACCTGGGACAGGCACCGATATAAGAAACTCTTT
j_gene: TRGJ1/TRGJ2; v_gene: TRGV9; abundance: medium-sized; CDR3aa: CALWEVKEKLF; CDR3nt: TGTGCCTTGTGGGAGGTGAAGGAGAAACTCTTT
j_gene: TRGJP1; v_gene: TRGV9; abundance: medium-sized; CDR3aa: CALWEVKTLFSSGWFKIF; CDR3nt: TGTGCCTTGTGGGAGGTGAAAACTCTTTTTTCCTCTGGTTGGTTCAAGATATTT
j_gene: TRGJP; v_gene: TRGV9; abundance: medium-sized; CDR3aa: CALWEVRELGKKIKVF; CDR3nt: TGTGCCTTGTGGGAGGTGCGTGAGTTGGGCAAAAAAATCAAGGTATTT
j_gene: TRGJ1/TRGJ2; v_gene: TRGV4; abundance: medium-sized; CDR3aa: CATWDAPFYYKKLF; CDR3nt: TGTGCCACCTGGGATGCCCCGTTTTATTATAAGAAACTCTTT
j_gene: TRGJ1/TRGJ2; v_gene: TRGV4; abundance: many; CDR3aa: CATWDGPCYKKLF; CDR3nt: TGTGCCACCTGGGATGGGCCGTGTTATAAGAAACTCTTT
j_gene: TRGJ1/TRGJ2; v_gene: TRGV8; abundance: many; CDR3aa: CATWDSHSNYYKKLF; CDR3nt: TGTGCCACCTGGGATAGCCACTCGAATTATTATAAGAAACTCTTT
j_gene: TRGJP2; v_gene: TRGV5; abundance: medium-sized; CDR3aa: CATWEDSSDWIKTF; CDR3nt: TGTGCCACCTGGGAAGATAGTAGTGATTGGATCAAGACGTTT
j_gene: TRGJ1/TRGJ2; v_gene: TRGV4; abundance: large; CDR3aa: CATSEVSKSENYYKKLF; CDR3nt: TGTGCCACCTCGGAAGTGAGTAAGAGCGAGAATTATTATAAGAAACTCTTT
j_gene: TRGJP2; v_gene: TRGV2; abundance: many; CDR3aa: CATWRVSDWIKTF; CDR3nt: TGTGCCACCTGGAGGGTTAGTGATTGGATCAAGACGTTT
j_gene: TRGJ1/TRGJ2; v_gene: TRGV3; abundance: medium-sized; CDR3aa: CATWDRRGYKKLF; CDR3nt: TGTGCCACCTGGGACAGGCGGGGTTATAAGAAACTCTTT
j_gene: TRGJ1/TRGJ2; v_gene: TRGV9; abundance: medium-sized; CDR3aa: CALWEVLPLGKLF; CDR3nt: TGTGCCTTGTGGGAGGTCTTACCCCTTGGGAAACTCTTT
j_gene: TRGJP1; v_gene: TRGV9; abundance: medium-sized; CDR3aa: CALWEPAGATGWFKIF; CDR3nt: TGTGCCTTGTGGGAGCCTGCGGGGGCCACTGGTTGGTTCAAGATATTT
j_gene: TRGJ1/TRGJ2; v_gene: TRGV3; abundance: medium-sized; CDR3aa: CATWDRAFYYKKLF; CDR3nt: TGTGCCACCTGGGACAGGGCTTTCTATTATAAGAAACTCTTT
j_gene: TRGJ1/TRGJ2; v_gene: TRGV4; abundance: many; CDR3aa: CATWDDVPDYKKLF; CDR3nt: TGTGCCACCTGGGATGATGTCCCCGATTATAAGAAACTCTTT
j_gene: TRGJ1/TRGJ2; v_gene: TRGV4; abundance: many; CDR3aa: CATWGPLRLIGKLF; CDR3nt: TGTGCCACCTGGGGCCCCTTACGGCTAATCGGGAAACTCTTT
j_gene: TRGJP; v_gene: TRGV9; abundance: medium-sized; CDR3aa: CALWEGDRELGKKIKVF; CDR3nt: TGTGCCTTGTGGGAGGGGGATCGAGAGTTGGGCAAAAAAATCAAGGTATTT
j_gene: TRGJ1/TRGJ2; v_gene: TRGV2; abundance: many; CDR3aa: CATWDGPACHYKKLF; CDR3nt: TGTGCCACCTGGGACGGGCCCGCTTGTCATTATAAGAAACTCTTT